Listed here are 13 T cell receptor beta chains from one sample, sequenced in a study of control samples from healthy donors and cancer patients. Assay: immunoSEQ multiplex PCR; the TCRdb copy retains only in-frame clones and omits some. The table records 95,000 to 120,000 clones, approximately 84% of them present only once. The sequencing input was blood. These receptors were collected from a man aged 18 to 29 in good health.

The CDR3 DNA sequence: TGCGCCAGCAGCCAATGGCGGGGGAGCTCCTACGAGCAGTACTTC. This sequence encodes CASSQWRGSSYEQYF. The chain links TRBV4-3 to TRBJ2-7, with TRBD2 matching 7 bases. The V and J ends lost 2 bases and 0 bases, in that order; junction bases with no gene match: 4. CDR3 size: 15 residues. Germline V CDR1 and CDR2: LGHNA, YSLEER.

This clone appeared a few times. The rearrangement uses TRBV7-2 and TRBJ1-6, with a possible D match to TRBD1 (6 bases). V dropped 5 bases and J dropped 5 bases, with 13 bases sitting between them. Germline V gene data show CDR1 as SGHTA and CDR2 as FQGNSA. The CDR3 loop spans 15 amino acids. Written as DNA, the CDR3 is TGTGCCAGCAGCCGGGGACATCCTAATAATTCACCCCTCCACTTT. Translation: CASSRGHPNNSPLHF.

The genes are TRBV7-8 and TRBJ1-2; 9 nucleotides line up with TRBD1. The germline gives CDR1 SGHVS, CDR2 FQNEAQ. There are 13 residues in the CDR3. J gave up 8 bases and V 5 bases, and 6 bases lay outside the gene matches. CDR3 coding DNA: TGTGCCAGCAGCGCGGGACAGGGAGACGGCTACACCTTC. Translation: CASSAGQGDGYTF.

V is TRBV7-2 and J is TRBJ1-3; D gene uncertain. From germline, CDR1 is SGHTA and CDR2 FQGNSA. Trimming stripped 2 bases from V and 0 bases from J, with 8 bases between. This CDR3 is built from 15 residues. CDR3 in DNA: TGTGCCAGCAGCTTACACAGATACTCTGGAAACACCATATATTTT. It specifies CASSLHRYSGNTIYF.

In DNA form, the CDR3 reads TGTGCCAGCAGCCCGGGAATCCCGAATGAAAAACTGTTTTTT. This translates into CASSPGIPNEKLFF. The chain uses TRBV5-6 and TRBJ1-4; no clear D gene. The CDR3 sequence is 14 residues long. V was clipped by 4 bases and J by 5 bases, with 12 bases between them. Germline CDR1 SGHDT, CDR2 YYEEEE.

The CDR3 region is CATSDLTDYGYTF. The CDR3 coding sequence is TGTGCCACCAGTGATTTGACTGACTATGGCTACACCTTC. The V gene is TRBV24-1, the J gene TRBJ1-2, with D hard to call. The CDR3 is 13 residues long. The ends were cut back, 0 bases at V and 3 bases at J, with 4 bases in the middle. Germline assignment: CDR1 KGHDR and CDR2 SFDVKD.

The J gene is TRBJ2-5, the V gene TRBV4-2, with a tentative D call TRBD1 (6 bases). V lost 1 base, J lost 3 bases, and 12 bases lay in between. The CDR3 has 15 residues. The germline gives CDR1 LGHNA, CDR2 YNFKEQ. CDR3 region: CASSQGRGMEETQYF. The CDR3 bases are TGTGCCAGCAGCCAAGGAAGGGGGATGGAAGAGACCCAGTACTTC.

The rearrangement uses TRBV6-2 or TRBV6-3 and TRBJ1-5; no clear D. Germline-derived CDR1 and CDR2 are MNHEY and SVGEGT. V was cut by 5 bases and J by 0 bases, with 5 bases left in between. The length of the CDR3 is 13 residues. CDR3 bases: TGTGCCAGCAGTATCAATAGCAATCAGCCCCAGCATTTT. This translates into CASSINSNQPQHF.

This sequence joins TRBV5-1 and TRBJ2-3; 8 nucleotides match TRBD2. Germline-derived CDR1 and CDR2 are SGHRS and YFSETQ. The V and J ends lost 3 bases and 0 bases, in that order; junction bases with no gene match: 3. This CDR3 spans 15 amino acids. The CDR3 region is CASSYASGSTDTQYF. CDR3 in DNA: TGCGCCAGCAGCTACGCTAGCGGGAGCACAGATACGCAGTATTTT.

The sample holds a few counts of this clone. This sequence joins TRBV9 and TRBJ1-5; unclear D gene. The CDR3 has 15 residues. Trimming took off 0 bases at V and 1 base at J, with 8 bases between the two ends. The germline V gene has CDR1 SGDLS and CDR2 YYNGEE. The CDR3 bases are TGTGCCAGCAGCGTAGATTCCAGCAGCAATCAGCCCCAGCATTTT. It specifies CASSVDSSSNQPQHF.

The table lists this clone with a count of one. The chain links TRBV5-4 to TRBJ2-1, with D perhaps matching TRBD2 (6 bases). The ends were cut back, 4 bases at V and 6 bases at J, with 14 bases in the middle. CDR1 SGHNT and CDR2 YYREEE come from the germline V gene (reference sequence). The CDR3 loop spans 14 amino acids. The CDR3 spells CASSPPGGLNEQFF. The DNA of the CDR3 is TGTGCCAGCAGCCCCCCCGGAGGGCTCAATGAGCAGTTCTTC.

The chain combines TRBV6-2 or TRBV6-3 with TRBJ1-5; tentative D call: TRBD1 (5 bases). The germline V and J ends were trimmed by 6 bases and 4 bases, with 13 bases remaining between them. The CDR3 consists of 14 residues. Looked up from germline, CDR1 is MNHEY and CDR2 is SVGEGT. CDR3 DNA: TGTGCCAGCAGCCGACAGTTCTTAAATCAGCCCCAGCATTTT. It encodes CASSRQFLNQPQHF.

This sequence joins TRBV30 and TRBJ1-5; TRBD1 might be the D (6 bases). There are 13 residues in the CDR3. The V gene lost 4 bases and the J gene lost 6 bases, with 13 bases spanning the gap. CDR1 and CDR2 from the germline V gene are GTSNPN and SVGIG (reference sequence). CDR3 loop: CAWNREVGQPQHF. The DNA of the CDR3 is TGTGCCTGGAACAGGGAGGTAGGTCAGCCCCAGCATTTT.